The rows below give T cell receptor beta chains drawn from one sample of a study of blood T cell repertoires in COVID-19. Data came from immunoSEQ multiplex PCR; TCRdb stores just in-frame clones and leaves some out. The sample yields about 190,000 clones, more than 75% seen once. The sequencing input was peripheral blood. The receptors were sampled from a woman under 30 who had recovered from COVID-19. The CDR3 runs from the conserved cysteine through the conserved F or W. A D gene is named only where the DNA matches it firmly. Clone size is not always given. Where it is, it says once, few, many or a class for expanded clones.

D | length | J | size | V | CDR3 | DNA
NA | 15 | TRBJ1-1 | NA | TRBV5-1 | CASSWDGMEGTEAFF | TGCGCCAGCAGCTGGGACGGGATGGAGGGCACTGAAGCTTTCTTT
NA | 14 | TRBJ2-3 | NA | TRBV24-1 | CATSDYRFTDTQYF | TGTGCCACCAGTGATTATAGATTCACAGATACGCAGTATTTT
TRBD2 | 16 | TRBJ2-1 | NA | TRBV24-1 | CATSNLITSGGSGQFF | TGTGCCACCAGTAATTTGATTACTAGCGGGGGCTCGGGGCAGTTCTTC
NA | 13 | TRBJ1-6 | NA | TRBV27 | CASSFRDYSPLHF | TGTGCCAGCAGTTTCAGGGATTATTCACCCCTCCACTTT
NA | 13 | TRBJ2-1 | NA | TRBV2 | CASTRNYYNEQFF | TGTGCCAGCACCAGGAATTATTACAATGAGCAGTTCTTC
NA | 17 | TRBJ2-1 | NA | TRBV2 | CASSEQVPSARYNEQFF | TGTGCCAGCAGTGAGCAAGTACCTAGCGCCCGATACAATGAGCAGTTCTTC
TRBD1 | 15 | TRBJ2-5 | NA | TRBV2 | CASSDRGSDQETQYF | TGTGCCAGCAGTGACAGGGGGTCTGACCAGGAGACCCAGTACTTC
TRBD2 | 15 | TRBJ2-1 | NA | TRBV7-3 | CASSLSGLANNEQFF | TGTGCCAGCAGCTTAAGCGGACTAGCAAACAATGAGCAGTTCTTC
TRBD2 | 16 | TRBJ2-1 | once | TRBV19 | CASSNSGTSAYNEQFF | TGTGCCAGTAGCAATTCCGGGACTAGCGCTTACAATGAGCAGTTCTTC
NA | 13 | TRBJ1-6 | NA | TRBV3-1/TRBV3-2 | CASTGRVSSPLHF | TGTGCCAGCACTGGGAGGGTGTCTTCACCCCTCCACTTT
NA | 15 | TRBJ2-7 | once | TRBV5-1 | CASSLGLASSYEQYF | TGCGCCAGCAGCTTGGGGCTAGCGAGCTCCTACGAGCAGTACTTC
NA | 14 | TRBJ1-2 | NA | TRBV3-1/TRBV3-2 | CASSQTGTIYGYTF | TGTGCCAGCAGCCAAACCGGGACAATCTATGGCTACACCTTC
NA | 13 | TRBJ1-1 | NA | TRBV7-2 | CASSPRRDTEAFF | TGTGCCAGCAGCCCGCGCAGGGATACTGAAGCTTTCTTT
NA | 14 | TRBJ1-5 | NA | TRBV2 | CASSLRVANQPQHF | TGTGCCAGCAGTTTGAGAGTTGCCAATCAGCCCCAGCATTTT
TRBD1 | 15 | TRBJ1-2 | once | TRBV11-2 | CASSWPRDRGYGYTF | TGTGCCAGCAGCTGGCCCCGGGACAGGGGCTATGGCTACACCTTC
TRBD1 | 15 | TRBJ2-3 | once | TRBV9 | CASSARRGPSDTQYF | TGTGCCAGCAGCGCGCGCAGGGGGCCTTCAGATACGCAGTATTTT
NA | 20 | TRBJ2-1 | NA | TRBV7-6 | CASSLRRGQGTSGTYNEQFF | TGTGCCAGCAGCCTAAGGAGGGGACAGGGGACTAGCGGTACCTACAATGAGCAGTTCTTC
TRBD2 | 16 | TRBJ2-7 | once | TRBV4-3 | CASSHRTSARTYEQYF | TGCGCCAGCAGCCACCGGACTAGCGCCCGGACCTACGAGCAGTACTTC